The clone carrying this T cell receptor beta chain was observed a single time. In the original workflow: Nucleated cell counts were estimated from reference gene primer amplification. Sequenced by immunoSEQ multiplex PCR; TCRdb stores in-frame clones only, minus some. The V and J calls and clone size were taken over from that table, and D and trimming were inferred from the DNA. Altogether about 69,000 clones are present, roughly 85% being singletons, with the ten largest covering 1.5% to 2%. This specimen comes from a study of blood T cell repertoires in COVID-19. The length of the CDR3 is 15 residues. Between the trimmed V and J ends, which lost 3 bases and 0 bases, there was a span of 10 bases. Germline CDR1 and CDR2: SGHKS and YYEKEE (reference sequence).

The TCR sequence derives from a man aged 25 to 45 with acute or convalescent COVID-19. Input material: peripheral blood. The chain joins TRBV5-5 to TRBJ1-5; TRBD1 might be the D (5 bases). The CDR3 nucleotides read TGTGCCAGCAGCTATACAGGAACTAGCAATCAGCCCCAGCATTTT. Translated, it gives CASSYTGTSNQPQHF. Using reference TRBV5-5 and TRBJ1-5 for the parts outside the CDR3, the full variable domain is DAGVTQSPTHLIKTRGQQVTLRCSPISGHKSVSWYQQVLGQGPQFIFQYYEKEERGRGNFPDRFSARQFPNYSSELNVNALLLGDSALYLCASSYTGTSNQPQHFGDGTRLSIL.